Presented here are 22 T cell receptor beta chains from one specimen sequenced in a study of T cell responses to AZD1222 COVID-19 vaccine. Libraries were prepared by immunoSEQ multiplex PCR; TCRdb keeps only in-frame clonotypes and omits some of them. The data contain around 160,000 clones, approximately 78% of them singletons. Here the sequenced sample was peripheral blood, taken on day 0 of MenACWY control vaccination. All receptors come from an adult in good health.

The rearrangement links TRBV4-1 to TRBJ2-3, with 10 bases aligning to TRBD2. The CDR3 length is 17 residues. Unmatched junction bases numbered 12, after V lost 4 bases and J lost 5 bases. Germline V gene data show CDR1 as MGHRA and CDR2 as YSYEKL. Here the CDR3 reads CASSRGPSGGGLDTQYF. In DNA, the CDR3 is TGCGCCAGCAGCCGGGGACCTAGCGGGGGTGGTTTAGATACGCAGTATTTT.

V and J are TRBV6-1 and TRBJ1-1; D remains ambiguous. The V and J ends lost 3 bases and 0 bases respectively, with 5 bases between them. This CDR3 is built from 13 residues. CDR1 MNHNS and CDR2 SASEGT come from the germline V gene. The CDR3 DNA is TGTGCCAGCAGTGACATCCTGAACACTGAAGCTTTCTTT. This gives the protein CASSDILNTEAFF.

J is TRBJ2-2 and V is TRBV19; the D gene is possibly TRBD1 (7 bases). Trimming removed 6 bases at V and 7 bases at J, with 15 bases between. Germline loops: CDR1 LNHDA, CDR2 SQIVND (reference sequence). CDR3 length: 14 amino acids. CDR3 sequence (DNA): TGTGCCAGTAGGGCCCAGGGGGGCAACGGGGAGCTGTTTTTT. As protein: CASRAQGGNGELFF.

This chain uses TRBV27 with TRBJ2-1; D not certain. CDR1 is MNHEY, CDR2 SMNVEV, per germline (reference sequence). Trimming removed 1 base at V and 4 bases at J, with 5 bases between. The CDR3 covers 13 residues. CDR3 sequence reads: CASSLYRYNEQFF. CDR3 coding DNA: TGTGCCAGCAGTTTATATAGGTACAATGAGCAGTTCTTC.

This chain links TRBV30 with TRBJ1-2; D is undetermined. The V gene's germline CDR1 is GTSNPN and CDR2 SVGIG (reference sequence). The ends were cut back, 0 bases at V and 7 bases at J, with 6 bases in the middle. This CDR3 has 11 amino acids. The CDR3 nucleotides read TGTGCCTGGAGTGTAACTGGTGGCTACACCTTC. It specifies CAWSVTGGYTF. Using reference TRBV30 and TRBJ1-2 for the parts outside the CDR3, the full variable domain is SQTIHQWPATLVQPVGSPLSLECTVEGTSNPNLYWYRQAAGRGLQLLFYSVGIGQISSEVPQNLSASRPQDRQFILSSKKLLLSDSGFYLCAWSVTGGYTFGSGTRLTVV.

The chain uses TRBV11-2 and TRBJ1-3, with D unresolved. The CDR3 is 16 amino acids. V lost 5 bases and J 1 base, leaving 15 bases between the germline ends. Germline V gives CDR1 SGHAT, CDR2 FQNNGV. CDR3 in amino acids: CASSPLSRESGNTIYF. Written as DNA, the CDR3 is TGTGCCAGCAGCCCTCTTAGTCGGGAATCTGGAAACACCATATATTTT.

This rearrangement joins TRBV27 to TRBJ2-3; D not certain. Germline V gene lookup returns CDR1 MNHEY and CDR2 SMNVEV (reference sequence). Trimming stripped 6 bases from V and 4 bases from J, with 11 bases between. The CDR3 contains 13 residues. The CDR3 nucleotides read TGTGCCAGCAGCAGACCTGGATCAGATACGCAGTATTTT. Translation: CASSRPGSDTQYF.

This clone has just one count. The CDR3 DNA reads as TGTGCCACCAGCCTTAGCCCGGGAACGGGGAATGGCTACACCTTC. Amino acids: CATSLSPGTGNGYTF. The chain has TRBV15 and TRBJ1-2; D is ambiguous. CDR1 is LNHNV and CDR2 is YYDKDF in the germline V gene (reference sequence). The CDR3 totals 15 residues. Trimming took off 5 bases at V and 6 bases at J, with 19 bases between the two ends.

CDR3 in amino acids: CASSLQGGITEAFF. The CDR3 DNA reads as TGTGCCAGCAGCCTGCAGGGTGGGATCACTGAAGCTTTCTTT. This chain joins TRBV3-1 (or the pseudogene TRBV3-2) and TRBJ1-1, with D tentatively TRBD1 (5 bases). The CDR3 is 14 residues long. Germline V gene data show CDR1 as LGHDT and CDR2 as YNNKEL (reference sequence). V shed 4 bases and J shed 4 bases, with 13 bases lying between them.

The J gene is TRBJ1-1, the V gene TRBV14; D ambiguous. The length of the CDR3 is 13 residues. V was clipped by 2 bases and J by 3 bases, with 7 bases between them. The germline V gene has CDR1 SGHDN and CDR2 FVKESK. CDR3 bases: TGTGCCAGCAGCCAACAAAGCTACACTGAAGCTTTCTTT. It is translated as CASSQQSYTEAFF. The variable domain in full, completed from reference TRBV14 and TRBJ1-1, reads EAGVTQFPSHSVIEKGQTVTLRCDPISGHDNLYWYRRVMGKEIKFLLHFVKESKQDESGMPNNRFLAERTGGTYSTLKVQPAELEDSGVYFCASSQQSYTEAFFGQGTRLTVV.

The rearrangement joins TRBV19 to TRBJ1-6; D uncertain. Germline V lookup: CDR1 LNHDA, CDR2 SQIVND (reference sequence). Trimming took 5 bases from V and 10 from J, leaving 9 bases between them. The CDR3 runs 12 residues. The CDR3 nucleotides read TGTGCCAGTAGTCGCGGGATGTCACCCCTCCACTTT. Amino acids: CASSRGMSPLHF.

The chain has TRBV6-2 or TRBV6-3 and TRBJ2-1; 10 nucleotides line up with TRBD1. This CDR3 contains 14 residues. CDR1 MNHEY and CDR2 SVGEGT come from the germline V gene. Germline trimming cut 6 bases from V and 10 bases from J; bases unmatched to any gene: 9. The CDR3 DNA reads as TGTGCCAGCAGCCGGGACAGGGGACGTCCCGAGCAGTTCTTC. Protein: CASSRDRGRPEQFF.

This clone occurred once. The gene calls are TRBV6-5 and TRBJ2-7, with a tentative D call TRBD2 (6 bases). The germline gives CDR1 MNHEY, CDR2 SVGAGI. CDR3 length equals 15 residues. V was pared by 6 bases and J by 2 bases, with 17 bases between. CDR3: CASSDGGRLTYEQYF. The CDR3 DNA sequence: TGTGCCAGCAGCGACGGGGGACGACTTACCTACGAGCAGTACTTC.

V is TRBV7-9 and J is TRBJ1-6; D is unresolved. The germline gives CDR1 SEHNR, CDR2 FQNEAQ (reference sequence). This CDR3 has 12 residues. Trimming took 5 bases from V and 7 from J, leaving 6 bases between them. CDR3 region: CASSTVNSPLHF. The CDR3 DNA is TGTGCCAGCAGCACTGTAAATTCACCCCTCCACTTT.

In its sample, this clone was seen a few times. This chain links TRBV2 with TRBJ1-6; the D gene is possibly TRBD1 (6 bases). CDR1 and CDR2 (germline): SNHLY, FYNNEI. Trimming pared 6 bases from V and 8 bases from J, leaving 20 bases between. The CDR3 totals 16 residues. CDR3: CASSSIVVGADSPLHF. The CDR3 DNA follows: TGTGCCAGCAGCTCCATTGTGGTGGGGGCGGATTCACCCCTCCACTTT.

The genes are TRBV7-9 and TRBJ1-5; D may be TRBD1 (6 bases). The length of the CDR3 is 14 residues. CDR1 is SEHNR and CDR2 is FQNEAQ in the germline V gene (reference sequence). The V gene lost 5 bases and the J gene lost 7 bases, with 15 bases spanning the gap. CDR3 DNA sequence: TGTGCCAGCAGCCAGGACAGTCTAAACCAGCCCCAGCATTTT. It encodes CASSQDSLNQPQHF.

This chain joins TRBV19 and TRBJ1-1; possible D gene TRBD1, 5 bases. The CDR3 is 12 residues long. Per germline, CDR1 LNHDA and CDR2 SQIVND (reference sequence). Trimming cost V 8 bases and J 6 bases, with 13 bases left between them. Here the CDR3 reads CASRNQGSEAFF. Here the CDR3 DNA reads TGTGCCAGTCGCAATCAGGGATCTGAAGCTTTCTTT.

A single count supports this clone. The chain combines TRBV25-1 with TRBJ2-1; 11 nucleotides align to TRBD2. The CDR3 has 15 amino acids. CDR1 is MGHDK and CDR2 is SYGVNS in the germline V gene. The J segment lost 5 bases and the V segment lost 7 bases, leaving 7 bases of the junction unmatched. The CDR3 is CASTPTSGDNNEQFF. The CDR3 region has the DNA TGTGCCAGCACCCCGACTAGCGGGGACAACAATGAGCAGTTCTTC.

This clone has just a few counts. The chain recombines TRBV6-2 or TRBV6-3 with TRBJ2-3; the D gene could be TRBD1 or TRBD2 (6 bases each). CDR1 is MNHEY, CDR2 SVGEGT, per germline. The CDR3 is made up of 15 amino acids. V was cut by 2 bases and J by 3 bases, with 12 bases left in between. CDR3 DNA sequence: TGTGCCAGCAGTTACGCAGGGGCGGGGACAGATACGCAGTATTTT. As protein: CASSYAGAGTDTQYF.

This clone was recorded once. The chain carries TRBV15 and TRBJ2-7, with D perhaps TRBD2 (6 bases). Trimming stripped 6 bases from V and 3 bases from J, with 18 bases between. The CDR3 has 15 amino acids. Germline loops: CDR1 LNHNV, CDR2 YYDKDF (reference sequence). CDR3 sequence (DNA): TGTGCCACCAGGGGTTTAAGCGGGCCCAACTACGAGCAGTACTTC. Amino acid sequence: CATRGLSGPNYEQYF.

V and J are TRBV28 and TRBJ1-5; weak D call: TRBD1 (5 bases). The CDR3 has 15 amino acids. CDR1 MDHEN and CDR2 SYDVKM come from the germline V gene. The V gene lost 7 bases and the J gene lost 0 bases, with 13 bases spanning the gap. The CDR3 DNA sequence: TGTGCCAGCACCCATTCGGGGGGTAGCAATCAGCCCCAGCATTTT. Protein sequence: CASTHSGGSNQPQHF.

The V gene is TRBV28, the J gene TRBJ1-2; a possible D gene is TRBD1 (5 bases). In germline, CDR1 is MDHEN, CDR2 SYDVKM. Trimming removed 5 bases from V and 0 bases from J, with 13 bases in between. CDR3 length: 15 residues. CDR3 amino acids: CASSPNGQPNYGYTF. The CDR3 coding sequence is TGTGCCAGCAGTCCAAACGGACAACCTAACTATGGCTACACCTTC.